Shown below are 9 T cell receptor beta chains from a single sample sequenced in a study of STAT5B mutations in CD4+ large granular lymphocyte leukemia (dated 2022 in TCRdb). Libraries were built with the immunoSEQ multiplex PCR assay. TCRdb mirrors the immuneACCESS table, restricted to in-frame sequences. Some clones are absent from its copies; in checked studies, under half trace to an unresolved V gene, and the reason for the others is unknown. Within this sample are about 21,000 clones, with around 75% of them counted one time only. The ten most abundant clones make up 25% to 35% of the sample. The sample taken for sequencing was CD4+ T cells from blood buffy coats. The receptors originated from a human donor in good health.

The chain is built from TRBV19 and TRBJ1-2; D perhaps matches TRBD1 (6 bases). Germline loops: CDR1 LNHDA, CDR2 SQIVND (reference sequence). Trimming removed 4 bases from V and 6 bases from J, with 18 bases in between. The CDR3 covers 15 residues. The CDR3 loop reads CASSNQGSRANGYTF. Written as DNA, the CDR3 is TGTGCCAGTAGTAATCAGGGGAGCCGGGCAAATGGCTACACCTTC.

The chain has TRBV6-5 and TRBJ2-7; D remains ambiguous. In germline, CDR1 is MNHEY, CDR2 SVGAGI. The CDR3 has 13 amino acids. V was cut by 5 bases and J by 1 base, with 9 bases left in between. CDR3 nucleotides: TGTGCCAGCAGTACGACCGTTTCCTACGAGCAGTACTTC. It specifies CASSTTVSYEQYF.

The chain recombines TRBV4-3 with TRBJ2-3, with 12 bases fitting TRBD2. The V and J ends lost 0 bases and 2 bases, in that order; junction bases with no gene match: 9. Germline V lookup: CDR1 LGHNA, CDR2 YSLEER. CDR3 length: 19 amino acids. In DNA, the CDR3 is TGCGCCAGCAGCCAAGAGGCGTCTAGCGGGAGGGTCCTCACAGATACGCAGTATTTT. Translation gives CASSQEASSGRVLTDTQYF.

The chain couples TRBV7-3 to TRBJ1-1; 9 positions agree with TRBD1. Germline assignment: CDR1 SGHTA and CDR2 FQGTGA. The V and J ends lost 3 bases and 6 bases, in that order; junction bases with no gene match: 2. The CDR3 is made up of 13 amino acids. CDR3 amino acids: CASSFRQGAEAFF. For the CDR3, the DNA is TGTGCCAGCAGCTTCCGACAGGGGGCTGAAGCTTTCTTT. Filled out from reference TRBV7-3 and TRBJ1-1, the complete variable domain reads GAGVSQTPSNKVTEKGKYVELRCDPISGHTALYWYRQSLGQGPEFLIYFQGTGAADDSGLPNDRFFAVRPEGSVSTLKIQRTERGDSAVYLCASSFRQGAEAFFGQGTRLTVV.

The chain employs TRBV9 and TRBJ2-1; no clear D. The germline V gene encodes CDR1 SGDLS and CDR2 YYNGEE. This CDR3 is built from 14 residues. V lost 0 bases and J 0 bases, leaving 4 bases between the germline ends. The CDR3 bases are TGTGCCAGCAGCGTAGTGTCCTCCTACAATGAGCAGTTCTTC. This translates into CASSVVSSYNEQFF. The full variable domain, with the rest looked up from reference TRBV9 and TRBJ2-1, is DSGVTQTPKHLITATGQRVTLRCSPRSGDLSVYWYQQSLDQGLQFLIQYYNGEERAKGNILERFSAQQFPDLHSELNLSSLELGDSALYFCASSVVSSYNEQFFGPGTRLTVL.

This clone was detected a few times. The V call is TRBV19, the J call TRBJ1-1; D call uncertain. Trimming removed 4 bases at V and 2 bases at J, with 8 bases between. There are 13 residues in the CDR3. Germline assignment: CDR1 LNHDA and CDR2 SQIVND (reference sequence). This CDR3 is CASSRVRNTEAFF. The CDR3 DNA follows: TGTGCCAGTAGTAGGGTCAGAAACACTGAAGCTTTCTTT.

The rearrangement links TRBV5-8 to TRBJ2-3, with 7 bases matching TRBD2. Germline CDR1 and CDR2: SGHTS and YDEGEE. V trimming: 0 bases; J trimming: 4 bases; junction bases outside the gene matches: 11. The CDR3 is 17 amino acids. This CDR3 is CASSLGISGEGADTQYF. The CDR3 nucleotides read TGTGCCAGCAGCTTGGGGATTTCGGGGGAGGGCGCAGATACGCAGTATTTT.

The chain uses TRBV2 and TRBJ2-6; 11 nucleotides line up with TRBD1. The CDR3 contains 18 residues. Trimming cost V 6 bases and J 2 bases; bases outside gene matches: 9. The germline V gene has CDR1 SNHLY and CDR2 FYNNEI. The CDR3 sequence is CASRPGRTGGAGANVLTF. CDR3 DNA sequence: TGTGCCAGCAGGCCTGGTAGGACAGGGGGCGCTGGGGCCAACGTCCTGACTTTC.

The chain combines TRBV7-8 with TRBJ2-1; tentative D call: TRBD2 (6 bases). CDR1 is SGHVS and CDR2 is FQNEAQ in the germline V gene. The ends were cut back, 1 base at V and 9 bases at J, with 19 bases in the middle. The CDR3 spans 16 residues. The CDR3 nucleotides are TGTGCCAGCAGCTTAGGTGAGACTAGGCCCTCTGGTGAGCAGTTCTTC. Translation: CASSLGETRPSGEQFF.